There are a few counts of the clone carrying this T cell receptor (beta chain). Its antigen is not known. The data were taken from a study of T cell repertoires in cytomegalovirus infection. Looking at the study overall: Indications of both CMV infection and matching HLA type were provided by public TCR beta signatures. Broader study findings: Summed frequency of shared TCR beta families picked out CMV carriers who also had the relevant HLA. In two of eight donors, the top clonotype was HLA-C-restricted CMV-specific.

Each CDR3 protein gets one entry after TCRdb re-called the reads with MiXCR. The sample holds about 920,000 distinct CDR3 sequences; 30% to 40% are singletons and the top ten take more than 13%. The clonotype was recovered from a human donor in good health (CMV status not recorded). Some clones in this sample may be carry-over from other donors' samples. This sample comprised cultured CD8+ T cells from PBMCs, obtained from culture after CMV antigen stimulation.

The CDR3 DNA reads TGTGCCAGTTCGTGGGACCAAGAGACCCAGTACTTC. This translates into CASSWDQETQYF. The genes are TRBV6-1 and TRBJ2-5; D gene ambiguous. Germline CDR1 MNHNS, CDR2 SASEGT. The CDR3 extends over 12 amino acids. Trimming left V 9 bases short and J 0 bases short, with 8 bases between.